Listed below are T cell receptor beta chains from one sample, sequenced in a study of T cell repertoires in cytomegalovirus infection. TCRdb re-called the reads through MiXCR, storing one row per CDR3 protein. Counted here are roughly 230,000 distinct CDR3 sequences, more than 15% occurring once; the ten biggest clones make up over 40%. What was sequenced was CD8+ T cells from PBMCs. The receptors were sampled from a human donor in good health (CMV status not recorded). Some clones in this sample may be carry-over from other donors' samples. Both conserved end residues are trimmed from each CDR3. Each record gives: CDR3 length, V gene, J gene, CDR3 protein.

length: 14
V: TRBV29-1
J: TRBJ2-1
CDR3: SVEDPGGLAIDEQF

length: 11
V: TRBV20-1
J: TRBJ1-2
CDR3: SAKRGENYGYT

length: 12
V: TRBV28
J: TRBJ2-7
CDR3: ASSLSRGNYEQY

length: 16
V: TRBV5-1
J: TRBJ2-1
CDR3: ASSYWTSGAPRGNEQF

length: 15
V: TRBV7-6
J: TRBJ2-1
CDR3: ASSPSASGGGYNEQF

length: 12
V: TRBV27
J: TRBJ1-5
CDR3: ASSLQGQNQPQH

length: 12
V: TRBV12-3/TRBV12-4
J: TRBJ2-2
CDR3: ASSSAGNTGELF

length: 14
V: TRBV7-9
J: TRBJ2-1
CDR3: ASSPHSGTGINEQF

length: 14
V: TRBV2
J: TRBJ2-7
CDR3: ASLTGGYSGTYEQY

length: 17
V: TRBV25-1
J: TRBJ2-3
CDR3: ASSDLTGQGAWGTDTQY

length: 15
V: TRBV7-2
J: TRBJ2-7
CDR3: ASSFSGGSSGTYEQY

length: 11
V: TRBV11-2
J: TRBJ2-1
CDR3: ASSSGLAEEQF

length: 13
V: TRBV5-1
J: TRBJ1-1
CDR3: ASSLGTGTNTEAF

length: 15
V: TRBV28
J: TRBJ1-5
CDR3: ASMTGQGAVGNQPQH

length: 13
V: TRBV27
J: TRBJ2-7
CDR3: ASSLYAGRAYEQY

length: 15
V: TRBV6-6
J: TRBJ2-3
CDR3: ASSYLDAREGRDTQY

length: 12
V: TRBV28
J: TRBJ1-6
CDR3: ASSSDRGNSPLH

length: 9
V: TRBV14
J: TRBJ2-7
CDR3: ASSQDFEQY

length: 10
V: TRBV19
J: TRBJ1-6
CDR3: ASTVGNSPLH

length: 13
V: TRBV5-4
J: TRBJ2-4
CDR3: ASSLGAGPKNIQY

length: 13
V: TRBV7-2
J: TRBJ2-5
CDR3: ASSSLGGAGETQY

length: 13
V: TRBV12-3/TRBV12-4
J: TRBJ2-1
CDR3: ASSFLAGAKNEQF

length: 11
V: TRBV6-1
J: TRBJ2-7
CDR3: ASSRQGSYEQY